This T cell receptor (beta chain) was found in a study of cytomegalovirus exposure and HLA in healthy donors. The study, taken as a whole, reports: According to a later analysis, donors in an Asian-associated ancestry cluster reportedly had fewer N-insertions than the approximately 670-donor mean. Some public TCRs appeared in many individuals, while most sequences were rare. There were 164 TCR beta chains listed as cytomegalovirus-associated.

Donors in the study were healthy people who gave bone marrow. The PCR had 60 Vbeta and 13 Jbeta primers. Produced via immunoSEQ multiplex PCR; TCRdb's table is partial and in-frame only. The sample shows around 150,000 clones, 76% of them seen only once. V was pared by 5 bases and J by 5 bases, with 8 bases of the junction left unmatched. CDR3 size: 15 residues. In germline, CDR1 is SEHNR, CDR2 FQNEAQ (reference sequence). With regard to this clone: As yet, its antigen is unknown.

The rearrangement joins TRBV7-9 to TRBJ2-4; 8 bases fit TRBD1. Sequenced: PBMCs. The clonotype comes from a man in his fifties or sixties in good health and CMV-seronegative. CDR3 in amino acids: CASSPRTGPQNIQYF. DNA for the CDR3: TGTGCCAGCAGCCCCCGGACAGGGCCCCAAAACATTCAGTACTTC.